This T cell receptor beta chain emerged from a study of cytomegalovirus exposure and HLA in healthy donors. The study's findings and limits: Common viral pathogens (according to a later analysis) appeared linked to several of the most significant clusters.

Comments on this clone: Its antigen remains unknown.

Germline V gene lookup returns CDR1 MNHNY and CDR2 SVGAGI (reference sequence). The CDR3 loop spans 14 amino acids. The V end was cut by 3 bases, the J end by 1 base, with 9 bases between. The PCR contained 60 Vbeta and 13 Jbeta primers. The method was immunoSEQ multiplex PCR; TCRdb's version includes in-frame clones alone and lacks a portion of them. The table lists 100,000 to 150,000 clones. Sequencing was carried out using PBMCs. The sequence was obtained from a man aged 18-30 years in good health and CMV-seronegative. The chain recombines TRBV6-6 with TRBJ1-1, with D maybe TRBD1 (5 bases). The CDR3 region is CASSYPTENTEAFF. CDR3 sequence (DNA): TGTGCCAGCAGTTATCCGACAGAGAACACTGAAGCTTTCTTT.